These 17 T cell receptor beta chains originate from one sample sequenced in a study of spatial heterogeneity in lung cancer. General study results and limits: Within tumors, counts of expanded alpha and beta TCRs tracked tumor mutation counts.

In TCRdb, the 5' RACE reads were re-called with MiXCR into one record per CDR3 protein. The repertoire holds about 13,000 distinct CDR3 sequences, with about 5.6% as singletons. Their cognate antigens are unknown. Time point defined: sample taken at primary tumor resection. The specimen was lung tumor tissue, collected at surgery. The receptors here all came from a female donor with early-stage non-small cell lung cancer.

This clonotype was detected many times. The chain couples TRBV5-1 to TRBJ2-3; the D gene is possibly TRBD2 (6 bases). Trimming took off 0 bases at V and 7 bases at J, with 15 bases between the two ends. The germline V gene has CDR1 SGHRS and CDR2 YFSETQ. This CDR3 is built from 15 residues. The chain's CDR3 is CASSLGGLGWNTQYF. CDR3 bases: TGCGCCAGCAGCTTGGGGGGACTCGGCTGGAATACGCAGTATTTT.

This clonotype has at least ten counts. The genes are TRBV28 and TRBJ2-5; D might be TRBD2 (5 bases). Germline V lookup: CDR1 MDHEN, CDR2 SYDVKM. V lost 5 bases and J lost 4, with 14 bases in between. The CDR3 has 14 residues. The chain's CDR3 is CASSNGARGETQYF. In DNA form, the CDR3 reads TGTGCCAGCAGTAACGGCGCCCGGGGAGAGACCCAGTACTTC.

This clonotype was picked up many times. This chain links TRBV7-2 with TRBJ1-4; tentatively, D is TRBD1 (6 bases). CDR3 length: 13 residues. V lost 5 bases and J lost 10, with 14 bases in between. CDR1 is SGHTA, CDR2 FQGNSA, per germline. The CDR3 region has the DNA TGTGCCAGCAGCGGAGGCAGGGGCTTAAAACTGTTTTTT. Its translation: CASSGGRGLKLFF.

This clonotype is judged medium-sized. The J gene is TRBJ2-7, the V gene TRBV30; no firm D call. Trimming stripped 7 bases from V and 3 bases from J, with 16 bases between. Germline V gene sequence: CDR1 GTSNPN, CDR2 SVGIG (reference sequence). The CDR3 is made up of 13 amino acids. The CDR3 is CASAEGNVYEQYF. For the CDR3, the DNA is TGTGCCTCGGCGGAAGGGAATGTCTACGAGCAGTACTTC.

This clonotype appeared many times. This chain links TRBV7-9 with TRBJ1-3, with D tentatively TRBD1 (5 bases). Germline values: CDR1 SEHNR, CDR2 FQNEAQ (reference sequence). V lost 5 bases, J lost 1 base, and 15 bases lay in between. The CDR3 covers 16 residues. The CDR3 DNA sequence: TGTGCCAGCAGCAGGACACCTAGTTTGTCTGGAAACACCATATATTTT. It yields the protein CASSRTPSLSGNTIYF.

This clonotype rates as medium-sized (0.01 to 0.1%). This chain joins TRBV7-6 and TRBJ1-2, with 10 bases matching TRBD1. V lost 4 bases and J lost 5; bases outside the gene matches: 7. Germline-derived CDR1 and CDR2 are SGHVS and FNYEAQ. The length of the CDR3 is 15 residues. The CDR3 region has the DNA TGTGCCAGCAGCTCAGGGACAGGGGTTGAGTATGGCTACACCTTC. It yields the protein CASSSGTGVEYGYTF. Using reference TRBV7-6 and TRBJ1-2 for the parts outside the CDR3, the full variable domain is GAGVSQSPRYKVTKRGQDVALRCDPISGHVSLYWYRQALGQGPEFLTYFNYEAQQDKSGLPNDRFSAERPEGSISTLTIQRTEQRDSAMYRCASSSGTGVEYGYTFGSGTRLTVV.

The sample holds many counts of this clonotype. The chain recombines TRBV18 with TRBJ2-3, with unresolved D. The CDR3 has 13 residues. Germline CDR1 reads KGHSH; CDR2 reads LQKENI. The V end was cut by 0 bases, the J end by 4 bases, with 5 bases between. CDR3 loop: CASSPPVSDTQYF. CDR3 bases: TGTGCCAGCTCACCACCGGTTTCAGATACGCAGTATTTT.

By proportion, this clonotype is medium-sized. The chain joins TRBV28 to TRBJ1-1, with D hard to call. The CDR3 loop spans 11 amino acids. Germline V gives CDR1 MDHEN, CDR2 SYDVKM. V was shortened by 7 bases and J by 4 bases, with 7 bases between the two germline ends. In nucleotides, the CDR3 is TGTGCCAGCACCCACGTCACTGAAGCTTTCTTT. Residues: CASTHVTEAFF.

This clonotype was seen ten or more times. This chain uses TRBV5-1 with TRBJ2-1, with TRBD2 matching over 10 bases. Germline assignment: CDR1 SGHRS and CDR2 YFSETQ. CDR3 length equals 15 residues. Trimming took 4 bases from V and 9 from J; bases not matched to a gene: 10. CDR3 nucleotide sequence: TGCGCCAGCAGCATCCGTACTAGCGGGGTGGTTGAGCAGTTCTTC. Its translation: CASSIRTSGVVEQFF.

Note on this clonotype: A read error may account for a junction end that differs from germline. The CDR3 region has the DNA TGCGTCAGCAGCCAATTACTAAGAGGCGGGCAAGAAACCCAGTACTTC. It codes for CVSSQLLRGGQETQYF. The chain recombines TRBV4-1 with TRBJ2-5; a weak D match, TRBD2 (5 bases). The germline CDR1 and CDR2 sequences are MGHRA and YSYEKL. The CDR3 runs to 16 residues.

The V gene is TRBV2, the J gene TRBJ2-1, with 14 bases aligning to TRBD2. Germline V gene lookup returns CDR1 SNHLY and CDR2 FYNNEI. This CDR3 contains 15 residues. The junction had 6 bases not matched to a gene; V was cut back by 9 bases and J by 5 bases. CDR3 sequence (DNA): TGTGCCAGTAGACTAGCGGGAGGGCGCGACAATGAGCAGTTCTTC. Amino acid sequence: CASRLAGGRDNEQFF.

This clonotype was seen repeatedly, ten times or more. V gene TRBV20-1 combines with J gene TRBJ2-1, with D perhaps matching TRBD2 (7 bases). In germline, CDR1 is DFQATT, CDR2 SNEGSKA (reference sequence). Deletions cut 6 bases from V and 10 bases from J, with 19 bases between. The CDR3 sequence is 13 residues long. The CDR3 bases are TGCAGTGCCACAAGGGGGGGGGCAGAGGAGCAGTTCTTC. Translated, it gives CSATRGGAEEQFF.

This clonotype was seen repeatedly, ten times or more. This rearrangement joins TRBV24-1 to TRBJ2-3, with a possible D match to TRBD2 (7 bases). The germline V gene encodes CDR1 KGHDR and CDR2 SFDVKD. The V end lost 2 bases, the J end lost 4 bases, and 21 bases lay between the germline ends. The CDR3 covers 18 residues. The CDR3 reads CATSDSPTGGQLSDTQYF. CDR3 DNA: TGTGCCACCAGTGATTCGCCTACGGGGGGCCAATTATCAGATACGCAGTATTTT.

This clonotype was recorded at least ten times. V usage is TRBV6-5 and J usage is TRBJ2-7; 12 bases match TRBD2. V was pared by 2 bases and J by 4 bases, with 3 bases of the junction left unmatched. This CDR3 is 15 amino acids long. CDR1 is MNHEY, CDR2 SVGAGI, per germline. The CDR3 spells CASSYLAGGFYEQYF. The CDR3 nucleotides read TGTGCCAGCAGTTACCTAGCGGGGGGGTTTTACGAGCAGTACTTC.

This clonotype was detected ten times or more. The chain carries TRBV9 and TRBJ2-3; the D is unclear. CDR1 and CDR2 from the germline V gene are SGDLS and YYNGEE. This CDR3 is built from 12 residues. V gave up 3 bases and J gave up 6 bases, with 8 bases separating them. The CDR3 protein is CASSAREDTQYF. The CDR3 nucleotides read TGTGCCAGCAGCGCCCGAGAGGATACGCAGTATTTT.

There are many counts of this clonotype. The gene calls are TRBV5-4 and TRBJ1-2; TRBD1 aligns across 8 bases. Per the germline V gene, CDR1 is SGHNT and CDR2 is YYREEE (reference sequence). Trimming took 4 bases from V and 6 from J; bases not matched to a gene: 14. The CDR3 covers 16 residues. The CDR3 sequence is CASSSGTGLGLDGYTF. For the CDR3, the DNA is TGTGCCAGCAGCAGCGGGACAGGCCTAGGTCTTGATGGCTACACCTTC.

This clonotype was seen repeatedly, ten times or more. The chain combines TRBV11-2 with TRBJ2-1; D might be TRBD2 (5 bases). Looked up from germline, CDR1 is SGHAT and CDR2 is FQNNGV. Trimming removed 8 bases at V and 4 bases at J, with 18 bases between. CDR3 length: 15 amino acids. The CDR3 region has the DNA TGTGCCAGCCTAAGAGGGAATACGCCTTACAATGAGCAGTTCTTC. Protein: CASLRGNTPYNEQFF. The variable domain in full, with the rest retrieved from reference TRBV11-2 and TRBJ2-1, is EAGVAQSPRYKIIEKRQSVAFWCNPISGHATLYWYQQILGQGPKLLIQFQNNGVVDDSQLPKDRFSAERLKGVDSTLKIQPAKLEDSAVYLCASLRGNTPYNEQFFGPGTRLTVL.